The clone carrying this T cell receptor beta chain was seen more than once but under ten times. No antigen is known for it. The data were taken from a study of blood T cells in healthy people across ages. This CDR3 is built from 14 residues. CDR1 SGDLS and CDR2 YYNGEE come from the germline V gene. Study-wide results and caveats: In long-lived donors, naive CD4+ cell counts and diversity exceeded those of aged donors. A roughly linear fall in TCR beta diversity per million T cells was seen with increasing age.

The authors isolated at least 6.5 million PBMCs per sample. Together with a sample-barcoded 5' primer, a J-beta primer mix was included in a second PCR lasting about 7 to 12 cycles. Each cDNA molecule received a tag from a template-switch adaptor that had 12 random nucleotides. TCRdb analysed the 5' RACE reads with MiXCR anew, one entry per CDR3 protein. The repertoire holds 550,000 to 800,000 distinct CDR3 sequences, around 20% seen once, with 3% to 4% in the top ten. Sequencing was done on a sample of blood. This clonotype was obtained from a man aged 70 or older in good health. V and J are TRBV9 and TRBJ2-5; D gene uncertain. The end of the DNA fits TRBJ2-1 better, so the J call may be wrong. In nucleotides, the CDR3 is TGTGCCAGCAGCGGCGAGATTCACTGGGATGAGCAGTTCTTC. Translating it yields CASSGEIHWDEQFF.